The rows below give T cell receptor beta chains drawn from one sample of a study of cytomegalovirus exposure and HLA in healthy donors. This table comes from immunoSEQ multiplex PCR, and its TCRdb copy is limited to in-frame clones, with some not included. The table includes about 150,000 clones, 80% to 90% detected once. The sequencing sample was made of PBMCs. All receptors derive from a woman between 40 and 55 years old in good health and CMV-seropositive. CDR3s include the opening cysteine and the closing phenylalanine or tryptophan. Each record gives: J gene, clone size, V gene, D gene, CDR3 protein, CDR3 DNA. The D gene is left open where the match is weak. Some rows have no size entry. The others give once, few or many, or a class for an expanded clone.

j_call: TRBJ2-3
clone_size: .
v_call: TRBV7-2
d_call: TRBD2
cdr3_aa: CASSSPPSGGAADTQYF
cdr3_nt: TGTGCCAGCAGCTCCCCCCCTAGCGGGGGGGCCGCAGATACGCAGTATTTT

j_call: TRBJ1-1
clone_size: few
v_call: TRBV27
d_call: TRBD1
cdr3_aa: CASSPFGTGGTEAFF
cdr3_nt: TGTGCCAGCAGTCCATTCGGGACAGGGGGCACTGAAGCTTTCTTT

j_call: TRBJ2-7
clone_size: .
v_call: TRBV27
d_call: TRBD2
cdr3_aa: CASRPGLDSHEQYF
cdr3_nt: TGTGCCAGCAGACCGGGACTAGATTCCCACGAGCAGTACTTC

j_call: TRBJ2-7
clone_size: .
v_call: TRBV6-6
d_call: TRBD1
cdr3_aa: CASSWGQGYSYEQYF
cdr3_nt: TGTGCCAGCAGTTGGGGACAGGGTTATTCCTACGAGCAGTACTTC

j_call: TRBJ2-2
clone_size: once
v_call: TRBV5-5
d_call: TRBD2
cdr3_aa: CASSLGLAGVTGELFF
cdr3_nt: TGTGCCAGCAGCTTGGGACTAGCGGGAGTCACCGGGGAGCTGTTTTTT

j_call: TRBJ1-1
clone_size: few
v_call: TRBV7-9
d_call: TRBD1
cdr3_aa: CASSSDGTGYTEAFF
cdr3_nt: TGTGCCAGCAGCTCAGATGGGACAGGGTACACTGAAGCTTTCTTT

j_call: TRBJ2-1
clone_size: .
v_call: TRBV5-1
d_call: TRBD1
cdr3_aa: CASSWGQVRSYNEQFF
cdr3_nt: TGCGCCAGCAGCTGGGGACAGGTCCGCTCCTACAATGAGCAGTTCTTC

j_call: TRBJ2-7
clone_size: .
v_call: TRBV7-9
d_call: .
cdr3_aa: CASSLDQSYEQYF
cdr3_nt: TGTGCCAGCAGCTTAGATCAGTCCTACGAGCAGTACTTC

j_call: TRBJ1-1
clone_size: once
v_call: TRBV27
d_call: .
cdr3_aa: CASSSQGYVTEAFF
cdr3_nt: TGTGCCAGCAGTTCTCAGGGATATGTCACTGAAGCTTTCTTT

j_call: TRBJ2-7
clone_size: .
v_call: TRBV5-4
d_call: TRBD1
cdr3_aa: CASSLGRYRGSSYEQYF
cdr3_nt: TGTGCCAGCAGCTTGGGAAGATACAGGGGGAGCTCCTACGAGCAGTACTTC

j_call: TRBJ2-5
clone_size: .
v_call: TRBV9
d_call: .
cdr3_aa: CASSVGQETQYF
cdr3_nt: TGTGCCAGCAGCGTCGGCCAAGAGACCCAGTACTTC

j_call: TRBJ2-2
clone_size: .
v_call: TRBV28
d_call: .
cdr3_aa: CASSLVPRGKAGELFF
cdr3_nt: TGTGCCAGCAGTTTGGTCCCCAGGGGCAAGGCCGGGGAGCTGTTTTTT

j_call: TRBJ2-5
clone_size: once
v_call: TRBV7-2
d_call: .
cdr3_aa: CASGGHGGETQYF
cdr3_nt: TGTGCCAGCGGGGGCCATGGTGGTGAGACCCAGTACTTC

j_call: TRBJ2-7
clone_size: once
v_call: TRBV5-8
d_call: TRBD1
cdr3_aa: CASSLTPRGTYEQYF
cdr3_nt: TGTGCCAGCAGCTTGACACCCAGGGGGACCTACGAGCAGTACTTC

j_call: TRBJ2-7
clone_size: .
v_call: TRBV7-9
d_call: .
cdr3_aa: CASSSRLLPSYEQYF
cdr3_nt: TGTGCCAGCAGCTCACGACTGTTACCCTCCTACGAGCAGTACTTC